In its sample, the clone carrying this TCR beta chain was seen many times. Its antigen is not identified. In TCRdb, the 5' RACE reads were re-called with MiXCR into one record per CDR3 protein. The sample records 200,000 to 250,000 distinct CDR3 sequences, 6% to 8.5% being singletons. The sample originates from a study of CD8 T cells in ankylosing spondylitis. The CDR3 totals 17 residues. Germline CDR1 and CDR2: PRHDT and FYEKMQ (reference sequence). Germline trimming cut 3 bases from V and 0 bases from J; bases unmatched to any gene: 8. Study-wide findings and caveats: Reportedly, matched ankylosing spondylitis synovial fluid was significantly enriched for disease-linked clones. What appeared characteristic of ankylosing spondylitis blood was a TCR beta motif of seven to nine highly homologous variants. In reactive arthritis synovial fluid and blood, some motif variants had been reported before.

The V and J genes are TRBV13 and TRBJ2-7; 10 bases align to TRBD2. Sequencing was done on a sample of blood, either unsorted or a sorted T cell fraction (not recorded which). The sequence was obtained from a male donor with ankylosing spondylitis. CDR3 coding DNA: TGTGCCAGCAGCTTTTATAATAGCGGGAGGTCCTCCTACGAGCAGTACTTC. Its translation is CASSFYNSGRSSYEQYF.